This is a list of T cell receptor beta chains from one sample in a study of blood T cell repertoires in COVID-19. Clones were sequenced by immunoSEQ multiplex PCR, and TCRdb holds only the in-frame ones, with some missing. The sample has about 250,000 clones, approximately 85% seen once. The material sequenced was peripheral blood. All receptors derive from a man aged 45 to 65 with active or convalescent COVID-19. The CDR3 runs from the conserved cysteine through the conserved F or W. Each record gives: V gene, D gene, clone size, J gene, CDR3 DNA, CDR3 protein. The D gene is left open where the match is weak. Rows may omit the clone size; those that give it use once, few, many or a size class.

>TRBV4-2|TRBD1|NA|TRBJ1-1
TGTGCCAGCAGCCATATAGGGGGCCGTGGGTCTGAAGCTTTCTTT
CASSHIGGRGSEAFF
>TRBV13|NA|NA|TRBJ1-2
TGTGCCAGCAGTCCAGCGGACGGTAGCTATGGCTACACCTTC
CASSPADGSYGYTF
>TRBV27|TRBD1|few|TRBJ1-1
TGTGCCAGCAGTTGGGACAGGAACACTGAAGCTTTCTTT
CASSWDRNTEAFF
>TRBV27|NA|once|TRBJ1-5
TGTGCCACCAGTAATACTTTTGGAAGAGGGAATCAGCCCCAGCATTTT
CATSNTFGRGNQPQHF
>TRBV5-8|NA|NA|TRBJ1-2
TGTGCCAGCAGCAGGGGGATGACGTGGCGGTATGGCTACACCTTC
CASSRGMTWRYGYTF
>TRBV5-1|NA|NA|TRBJ2-5
TGCGCCAGCAGCTTGGAGAGGGGGGGTCAAGAGACCCAGTACTTC
CASSLERGGQETQYF
>TRBV29-1|NA|NA|TRBJ2-3
TGCAGCGTTGCAGGGGCAAGGGATACGCAGTATTTT
CSVAGARDTQYF
>TRBV28|TRBD1|once|TRBJ2-7
TGTGCCAGCGGGGACAGGGTCCAACGTCGGTACTTC
CASGDRVQRRYF
>TRBV7-3|TRBD2|NA|TRBJ2-3
TGTGCCAGCAGATCAACTAGCGGGGGGGCAGATACGCAGTATTTT
CASRSTSGGADTQYF
>TRBV7-8|NA|NA|TRBJ1-1
TGTGCCAGCAGCTTAGTCGGGGGAGGGAACACTGAAGCTTTCTTT
CASSLVGGGNTEAFF
>TRBV3-1/TRBV3-2|TRBD2|NA|TRBJ2-1
TGTGCCAGCAGCCTGCGGGAGGACTACTACAATGAGCAGTTCTTC
CASSLREDYYNEQFF
>TRBV18|TRBD1|NA|TRBJ1-1
TGTGCCAGCTCATGGGGACAGGAGAACACTGAAGCTTTCTTT
CASSWGQENTEAFF
>TRBV2|TRBD1|NA|TRBJ1-1
TGTGCCAGCAGGGACTGGGGACAGGGGGAAGCTTTCTTT
CASRDWGQGEAFF
>TRBV30|NA|NA|TRBJ2-1
TGTGCCTGGAGGGCGGCCTACAATGAGCAGTTCTTC
CAWRAAYNEQFF
>TRBV5-3|TRBD2|NA|TRBJ2-1
TGTGTCAGAAGCTTGGCCTACAGGACTAGCGGGAGTTTTAAGAACAATGAGCAGTTCTTC
CVRSLAYRTSGSFKNNEQFF
>TRBV5-1|NA|NA|TRBJ1-5
TGCGCCAGCAGGGAGGTTCCGGAGCGACAGCCCCAGCATTTT
CASREVPERQPQHF
>TRBV28|NA|NA|TRBJ2-5
TGTGCCAGCACCCCCCTCCTGGGCTCGGAGACCCAGTACTTC
CASTPLLGSETQYF
>TRBV9|NA|NA|TRBJ1-2
TGTGCCAGCAGCGTAGGCGACACCAACTATGGCTACACCTTC
CASSVGDTNYGYTF
>TRBV3-1/TRBV3-2|TRBD1|few|TRBJ1-6
TGTGCCAGCAGCCCTCCGGGACAGGGTAATTCACCCCTCCACTTT
CASSPPGQGNSPLHF
>TRBV2|NA|once|TRBJ1-4
TGTGCCAGCAGTGAAATATTGACAGAGGTAAAACTGTTTTTT
CASSEILTEVKLFF
>TRBV29-1|TRBD2|NA|TRBJ2-1
TGCAGCGTTGAGGGGCTAGCGGGAGATAATGAGCAGTTCTTC
CSVEGLAGDNEQFF
>TRBV7-7|NA|NA|TRBJ2-2
TGTGCCAGCAGCCTGGACTTTCAGACCGGGGAGCTGTTTTTT
CASSLDFQTGELFF
>TRBV4-2|NA|NA|TRBJ1-3
TGTGCCAGCAGCCAAGATAGGGCAGGGGGAAACACCATATATTTT
CASSQDRAGGNTIYF
>TRBV5-1|NA|NA|TRBJ2-7
TGCGCCAGCAGCCCTCCGTCCTACGAGCAGTACTTC
CASSPPSYEQYF
>TRBV30|TRBD2|once|TRBJ2-3
TGTGCCTGGAGCTCACTCTTAGGCGGGAGGGGAGCAGATACGCAGTATTTT
CAWSSLLGGRGADTQYF
>TRBV6-9|NA|NA|TRBJ1-1
TGTGCCAGCAGTTCTGACTGGAACACTGAAGCTTTCTTT
CASSSDWNTEAFF
>TRBV4-3|NA|NA|TRBJ1-6
TGCGCCAGCAGCCAAGAAGCAGGGGCTGGGAATTCACCCCTCCACTTT
CASSQEAGAGNSPLHF
>TRBV5-4|TRBD2|NA|TRBJ2-5
TGTGCCAGCAGCTTGAGGGCTAGCGGGGATCAAGAGACCCAGTACTTC
CASSLRASGDQETQYF
>TRBV7-3|TRBD2|few|TRBJ2-7
TGTGCCAGCAGCCCAAGCGGGAGCTCCTACGAGCAGTACTTC
CASSPSGSSYEQYF
>TRBV7-2|TRBD1|NA|TRBJ2-7
TGTGCCAGCAGCTCCCCTACAGGGGGTTACGAGCAGTACTTC
CASSSPTGGYEQYF
>TRBV6-5|TRBD2|NA|TRBJ2-2
TGTGCCAGCATACTAGCGGGAGGGCCAGGTGGGGAGCTGTTTTTT
CASILAGGPGGELFF
>TRBV7-9|NA|NA|TRBJ2-2
TGTGCCAGCAGCTCTATCTTGGGGAGCGGAGACCACACCGGGGAGCTGTTTTTT
CASSSILGSGDHTGELFF
>TRBV5-6|NA|NA|TRBJ2-1
TGTGCCAGCAGCCCGCTGGAGGTTTCTAATTATGAGCAGTTCTTC
CASSPLEVSNYEQFF
>TRBV7-9|NA|NA|TRBJ2-3
TGTGCCAGCAGCCTACTTTTGCTGGATACGCAGTATTTT
CASSLLLLDTQYF
>TRBV7-9|TRBD1|NA|TRBJ1-4
TGTGCCAGCAGCTTAAATTGGGACAGTGAAAAACTGTTTTTT
CASSLNWDSEKLFF
>TRBV30|NA|NA|TRBJ2-4
TGTGCCTGGAGTAGCTTGAGTAACATTCAGTACTTC
CAWSSLSNIQYF